This T cell receptor beta chain was found in a study of CD8+CD57+ T cells in acquired aplastic anemia. Whole-study context: Isolated CD4+ and CD8+ cells, once sorted, yielded DNA averaging roughly 3.2 ug. Whole-study findings and limits: Patients versus controls showed no significant CD8+ Simpson's diversity difference.

Genomic DNA provided the template from which TCR beta VDJ and CDR3 profiles were obtained. Each CDR3 protein is one row after TCRdb ran MiXCR on the reads. This table holds around 160,000 distinct CDR3 sequences, around 48% found once. Sequencing involved patients with CD8+CD57+ cell expansion previously shown by flow cytometry. Patients were therapy-naive when their blood was sampled. The length of the CDR3 is 14 residues. Germline CDR1 reads SEHNR; CDR2 reads FQNEAQ (reference sequence). V shed 6 bases and J shed 8 bases, with 17 bases lying between them. This clonotype was recorded many times. As yet, its antigen is unknown.

The rearrangement uses TRBV7-9 and TRBJ2-1, with D hard to call. Sequenced sample: sorted CD4+, CD8+, or CD8+CD57+ T cells (not recorded which) from PBMCs. This clonotype was obtained from a human donor with aplastic anemia. CDR3 nucleotide sequence: TGTGCCAGCAGTTCTAACCTCGGCGTCGATGAGCAGTTCTTC. Its protein is CASSSNLGVDEQFF.